This passage covers 22 T cell receptor beta chains from one sample sequenced in a study of T cell responses to AZD1222 COVID-19 vaccine. Repertoires were generated with immunoSEQ multiplex PCR, while TCRdb's copy carries only in-frame clones and drops some. The sample consists of 130,000 to 150,000 clones, 75% to 95% of them appearing once. The source was peripheral blood, collected on day 0 of AZD1222 vaccination. Every receptor here comes from an adult in good health.

The V and J genes are TRBV29-1 and TRBJ1-1; 9 nucleotides align to TRBD1. Germline assignment: CDR1 SQVTM and CDR2 ANQGSEA. V was clipped by 6 bases and J by 4 bases; unmatched bases: 6. CDR3 length: 13 amino acids. The CDR3: CSVVDRGATEAFF. CDR3 bases: TGCAGCGTCGTGGACAGGGGAGCCACTGAAGCTTTCTTT.

The gene calls are TRBV5-1 and TRBJ2-2; 9 nucleotides agree with TRBD2. The CDR3 contains 14 residues. The germline gives CDR1 SGHRS, CDR2 YFSETQ. J lost 10 bases, V lost 5 bases, and 9 bases had no gene match. In DNA, the CDR3 is TGCGCCAGCAGGTTAGCGGGAGACCCCCCGGAGCTGTTTTTT. Residues: CASRLAGDPPELFF. The full variable domain, completed using reference TRBV5-1 and TRBJ2-2, is KAGVTQTPRYLIKTRGQQVTLSCSPISGHRSVSWYQQTPGQGLQFLFEYFSETQRNKGNFPGRFSGRQFSNSRSEMNVSTLELGDSALYLCASRLAGDPPELFFGEGSRLTVL.

The chain is built from TRBV7-2 and TRBJ1-2; unclear D gene. Between the trimmed V and J ends, which lost 5 bases and 5 bases, there was a span of 24 bases. CDR3 length: 17 residues. The germline V gene encodes CDR1 SGHTA and CDR2 FQGNSA. DNA for the CDR3: TGTGCCAGCAGCCCCGGAAGGTCAAGGTATCTCGGGTATGGCTACACCTTC. The encoded protein is CASSPGRSRYLGYGYTF.

The V and J genes are TRBV29-1 and TRBJ1-2; a weak D match, TRBD1 (6 bases). Deletions cut 6 bases from V and 1 base from J, with 12 bases between. Germline CDR1 reads SQVTM; CDR2 reads ANQGSEA. This CDR3 comprises 13 residues. The CDR3 loop reads CSVFSGDNYGYTF. The CDR3 nucleotides read TGCAGCGTCTTTTCAGGGGATAACTATGGCTACACCTTC.

This chain joins TRBV7-9 and TRBJ1-1; TRBD1 agrees at 11 bases. CDR3 length: 15 amino acids. The J segment lost 3 bases and the V segment lost 5 bases, leaving 5 bases of the junction unmatched. The germline CDR1 and CDR2 sequences are SEHNR and FQNEAQ (reference sequence). Here the CDR3 DNA reads TGTGCCAGCAGCCTTGGACAGGGGGCGGACACTGAAGCTTTCTTT. Amino acids: CASSLGQGADTEAFF.

The CDR3 region is CASSLEWRTFSYNEQFF. Written as DNA, the CDR3 is TGTGCCAGCAGCTTAGAGTGGCGAACTTTTTCCTACAATGAGCAGTTCTTC. The J gene is TRBJ2-1, the V gene TRBV11-3; D is ambiguous. Between the trimmed V and J ends, which lost 0 bases and 1 base, there was a span of 13 bases. The CDR3 runs to 17 residues. Germline V gene lookup returns CDR1 SGHNT and CDR2 YENEEA.

V gene TRBV1 combines with J gene TRBJ2-7; TRBD2 reflects the table's D call only, with no check against the DNA. TRBV1 corresponds to a pseudogene. The CDR3 runs to 18 residues. The CDR3 sequence is CTSSPGGALSELSYEQYF. CDR3 in DNA: TGCACCAGCAGCCCTGGGGGGGCATTAAGTGAACTTTCCTACGAGCAGTACTTC.

V gene TRBV9 combines with J gene TRBJ1-2; TRBD1 matches at 12 bases. Looked up from germline, CDR1 is SGDLS and CDR2 is YYNGEE. Trimming cost V 3 bases and J 5 bases; bases outside gene matches: 5. The CDR3 is made up of 15 amino acids. The CDR3 sequence is CASSGRGQGAYGYTF. The CDR3 DNA is TGTGCCAGCAGCGGGAGGGGACAGGGGGCTTATGGCTACACCTTC.

With respect to this clone: The same CDR3 arises from other DNA sequences in this sample as well. V is TRBV18 and J is TRBJ2-6, with 9 bases aligning to TRBD2. The CDR3 is 18 residues long. Trimming removed 3 bases from V and 1 base from J; junction bases left unmatched: 7. Germline CDR1 reads KGHSH; CDR2 reads LQKENI. The DNA for the CDR3 is TGTGCCAGCTCACCCCCCCTCGCGGGGGGGTCTGGGGCCAACGTCCTGACTTTC. Its translation is CASSPPLAGGSGANVLTF.

The rearrangement joins TRBV9 to TRBJ2-3, with D possibly being TRBD2 (5 bases). The CDR3 runs 15 residues. In germline, CDR1 is SGDLS, CDR2 YYNGEE. Trimming left V 0 bases short and J 2 bases short, with 10 bases between. CDR3 sequence reads: CASSVGSGPTDTQYF. The CDR3 DNA sequence: TGTGCCAGCAGCGTAGGAAGCGGACCCACAGATACGCAGTATTTT.

A single count supports this clone. The rearrangement links TRBV5-6 to TRBJ2-2, with TRBD1 identical over 9 bases. CDR3 length: 14 amino acids. The V and J ends lost 6 bases and 6 bases, in that order; junction bases with no gene match: 6. CDR1 is SGHDT and CDR2 is YYEEEE in the germline V gene. In DNA, the CDR3 is TGTGCCAGCAACAAACAGGGGGCCGCCGGGGAGCTGTTTTTT. This translates into CASNKQGAAGELFF.

The J gene is TRBJ1-4, the V gene TRBV15; maybe TRBD1 (6 bases). The CDR3 covers 13 residues. Trimming pared 8 bases from V and 7 bases from J, leaving 14 bases between. Germline CDR1 reads LNHNV; CDR2 reads YYDKDF (reference sequence). CDR3 amino acids: CATSRGLSEKLFF. CDR3 DNA sequence: TGTGCCACCTCCAGGGGCTTGAGTGAAAAACTGTTTTTT. The whole variable domain, filled in from reference TRBV15 and TRBJ1-4, reads DAMVIQNPRYQVTQFGKPVTLSCSQTLNHNVMYWYQQKSSQAPKLLFHYYDKDFNNEADTPDNFQSRRPNTSFCFLDIRSPGLGDTAMYLCATSRGLSEKLFFGSGTQLSVL.

The chain couples TRBV18 to TRBJ1-2, with 7 bases aligning to TRBD1. Germline V gene sequence: CDR1 KGHSH, CDR2 LQKENI. Losses at the gene ends were 2 bases for V and 8 bases for J; bases not matched to a gene: 14. The CDR3 has 16 residues. The CDR3 protein is CASSPKALQGIEGYTF. In DNA, the CDR3 is TGTGCCAGCTCACCAAAAGCCCTACAGGGGATAGAAGGCTACACCTTC.

The rearrangement links TRBV3-1 (or the pseudogene TRBV3-2) to TRBJ1-3; D is ambiguous. With 1 base removed from V and 4 bases from J, the gap between germline ends came to 8 bases. This CDR3 spans 14 amino acids. CDR1 LGHDT and CDR2 YNNKEL come from the germline V gene (reference sequence). DNA for the CDR3: TGTGCCAGCAGCCAAGGCGGACGGGGAAACACCATATATTTT. Its protein is CASSQGGRGNTIYF.

This clone is a singleton in its sample. The rearrangement uses TRBV18 and TRBJ1-1, with D hard to call. Germline loops: CDR1 KGHSH, CDR2 LQKENI. CDR3 length equals 13 residues. Trimming cost V 5 bases and J 0 bases, with 7 bases left between them. CDR3 coding DNA: TGTGCCAGCTCAGCCAACTTGAACACTGAAGCTTTCTTT. Protein: CASSANLNTEAFF.

This chain joins TRBV12-5 and TRBJ1-2; D is unresolved. V gave up 6 bases and J gave up 4 bases, with 12 bases separating them. The CDR3 spans 13 residues. CDR1 LGHNT and CDR2 FRNRAP come from the germline V gene. CDR3 sequence reads: CASGGIQSYGYTF. Written as DNA, the CDR3 is TGTGCTAGTGGGGGTATTCAGAGCTATGGCTACACCTTC.

The rearrangement links TRBV6-5 to TRBJ2-3; D not resolved. V lost 6 bases and J lost 2, with 9 bases in between. Germline CDR1 reads MNHEY; CDR2 reads SVGAGI. The CDR3 covers 13 residues. As DNA, the CDR3 is TGTGCCAGCAGAATGATAAACACAGATACGCAGTATTTT. Translating it yields CASRMINTDTQYF.

This clone was detected only once. The V gene is TRBV7-9, the J gene TRBJ2-7, with 8 nucleotides matching TRBD1. V lost 5 bases and J lost 2; bases outside the gene matches: 8. CDR3 size: 15 residues. Germline values: CDR1 SEHNR, CDR2 FQNEAQ (reference sequence). The CDR3: CASSLPGDRTYEQYF. The CDR3 DNA reads TGTGCCAGCAGCCTCCCCGGGGACAGGACCTACGAGCAGTACTTC.

This clone is a singleton in its sample. The chain combines TRBV30 with TRBJ1-5; 7 positions match TRBD1. Per the germline V gene, CDR1 is GTSNPN and CDR2 is SVGIG (reference sequence). This CDR3 region has 14 residues. V dropped 2 bases and J dropped 4; count of bases not matched to a gene: 5. In DNA form, the CDR3 reads TGTGCCTGGAGTCCACAGGGGAGAAATCAGCCCCAGCATTTT. Its translation is CAWSPQGRNQPQHF.

To note about this clone: Other DNA variants within this sample encode the same CDR3. The chain recombines TRBV15 with TRBJ2-7; TRBD2 agrees at 14 bases. The length of the CDR3 is 15 residues. V gave up 5 bases and J gave up 2 bases; unmatched junction bases: 2. Per germline, CDR1 LNHNV and CDR2 YYDKDF (reference sequence). As DNA, the CDR3 is TGTGCCACCAGCTCGGGACTAGCGGGAGCCTACGAGCAGTACTTC. Amino acid sequence: CATSSGLAGAYEQYF.

The chain joins TRBV6-5 to TRBJ2-5; D might be TRBD2 (5 bases). Germline values: CDR1 MNHEY, CDR2 SVGAGI. V was shortened by 2 bases and J by 4 bases, with 14 bases between the two germline ends. CDR3 length: 15 residues. The CDR3 DNA is TGTGCCAGCAGTTACCCGACCTCGGGGTCAGAGACCCAGTACTTC. Its protein product is CASSYPTSGSETQYF.

This clone was observed once. The gene calls are TRBV20-1 and TRBJ1-4; tentative D call: TRBD1 (5 bases). Germline loops: CDR1 DFQATT, CDR2 SNEGSKA (reference sequence). Trimming took off 0 bases at V and 14 bases at J, with 10 bases between the two ends. This CDR3 has 11 residues. The CDR3 region is CSARDHSGLFF. CDR3 in DNA: TGCAGTGCTAGAGACCATTCAGGGCTGTTTTTT.